This T cell receptor beta chain was documented in a study of cytomegalovirus exposure and HLA in healthy donors. Study-level background: Genotyping showed roughly 76% of 398 donors falling in the Caucasian-associated ancestry cluster.

Broader study findings: Listed as cytomegalovirus-associated were around 160 TCR beta chains.

Primers included in the PCR were 60 Vbeta and 13 Jbeta primers. Profiling relied on immunoSEQ multiplex PCR, and the TCRdb table lists in-frame clones only, not all of them. The sample contains some 150,000 clones, around 79% of which appear only once. V was clipped by 5 bases and J by 5 bases; unmatched bases: 10. The germline gives CDR1 SGHDT, CDR2 YYEEEE. The CDR3 is 16 residues long. In regard to this clone: The antigen is unknown.

This TCR derives from a human donor in good health. The gene calls are TRBV5-6 and TRBJ2-6, with TRBD1 matching over 7 bases. What was sequenced was PBMCs. CDR3 amino acids: CASSRNRGVRANVLTF. The CDR3 nucleotides are TGTGCCAGCAGTAGAAACAGGGGCGTGAGGGCCAACGTCCTGACTTTC. Looking up the rest from reference TRBV5-6 and TRBJ2-6 gives the full variable domain: DAGVTQSPTHLIKTRGQQVTLRCSPKSGHDTVSWYQQALGQGPQFIFQYYEEEERQRGNFPDRFSGHQFPNYSSELNVNALLLGDSALYLCASSRNRGVRANVLTFGAGSRLTVL.